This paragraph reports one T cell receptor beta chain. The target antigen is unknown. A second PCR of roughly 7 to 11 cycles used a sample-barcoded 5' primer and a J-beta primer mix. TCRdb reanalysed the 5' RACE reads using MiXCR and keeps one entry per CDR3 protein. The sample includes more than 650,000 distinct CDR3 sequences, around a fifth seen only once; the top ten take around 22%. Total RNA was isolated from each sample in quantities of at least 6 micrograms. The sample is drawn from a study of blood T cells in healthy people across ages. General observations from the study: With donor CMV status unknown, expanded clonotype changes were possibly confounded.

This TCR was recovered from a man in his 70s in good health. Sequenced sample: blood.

CDR3 loop: CASSPGPGHNQPQHF. CDR3 bases: TGTGCCAGCAGCCCCGGCCCAGGACACAATCAGCCCCAGCATTTT. This chain joins TRBV11-2 and TRBJ1-5; a possible D gene is TRBD1 (5 bases). Trimming took 5 bases from V and 3 from J, leaving 14 bases between them. The CDR3 contains 15 residues. Germline V CDR1 and CDR2: SGHAT, FQNNGV.